Each of the 21 T cell receptor beta chains below was sequenced from the same sample in a study of CD8 T cells in Susac syndrome. A quantity of roughly 0.5 to 1 ug RNA underwent reverse transcription using random hexamers. TCRdb analysed the immunoSEQ multiplex PCR reads with MiXCR anew, one entry per CDR3 protein. This sample yields some 170,000 distinct CDR3 sequences, of which 80% to 95% are seen a single time; 0.13% belongs to the top ten. Input material: CD4+ T cells from PBMCs. These receptors all stem from a human donor in good health.

The chain couples TRBV3-1 to TRBJ2-7; no reliable D call. The CDR3 runs 13 residues. Per the germline V gene, CDR1 is LGHDT and CDR2 is YNNKEL (reference sequence). Trimming took off 0 bases at V and 9 bases at J, with 12 bases between the two ends. The CDR3 nucleotides read TGTGCCAGCAGCCAAGATATAAGTTCTGGGCAGTACTTC. It specifies CASSQDISSGQYF.

The chain has TRBV9 and TRBJ2-6; TRBD1 matches 7 bases. CDR3 length equals 15 residues. Germline CDR1 and CDR2: SGDLS and YYNGEE. V dropped 2 bases and J dropped 1; count of bases not matched to a gene: 0. This CDR3 reads CASSVGQSGANVLTF. The CDR3 bases are TGTGCCAGCAGCGTGGGACAGTCTGGGGCCAACGTCCTGACTTTC.

The gene calls are TRBV20-1 and TRBJ2-1; TRBD2 agrees at 10 bases. Germline values: CDR1 DFQATT, CDR2 SNEGSKA (reference sequence). V shed 0 bases and J 1 base; nucleotides not matched to a gene: 9. The length of the CDR3 is 18 residues. The CDR3: CSARDRKRGGGSYNEQFF. Written as DNA, the CDR3 is TGCAGTGCTAGAGATCGGAAGCGGGGGGGCGGTTCCTACAATGAGCAGTTCTTC.

Here the CDR3 reads CASRLDRTYQETQYF. CDR3 bases: TGTGCCAGCAGACTTGACAGGACGTATCAAGAGACCCAGTACTTC. The chain is built from TRBV5-4 and TRBJ2-5; D possibly corresponds to TRBD1 (6 bases). Trimming stripped 5 bases from V and 2 bases from J, with 16 bases between. Germline V gives CDR1 SGHNT, CDR2 YYREEE (reference sequence). The CDR3 sequence is 15 residues long. The full variable domain, its missing parts supplied by reference TRBV5-4 and TRBJ2-5, is ETGVTQSPTHLIKTRGQQVTLRCSSQSGHNTVSWYQQALGQGPQFIFQYYREEENGRGNFPPRFSGLQFPNYSSELNVNALELDDSALYLCASRLDRTYQETQYFGPGTRLLVL.

The V call is TRBV6-6, the J call TRBJ1-5; D may be TRBD1 (6 bases). Per the germline V gene, CDR1 is MNHNY and CDR2 is SVGAGI (reference sequence). Trimming cost V 6 bases and J 1 base, with 13 bases left between them. The CDR3 is 15 residues long. The CDR3 DNA sequence: TGTGCCAGCAGCCGTAACAGGGAGAGCAATCAGCCCCAGCATTTT. The encoded protein is CASSRNRESNQPQHF.

This rearrangement joins TRBV5-1 to TRBJ2-3, with D possibly TRBD1 on 6 matching bases. Germline V lookup: CDR1 SGHRS, CDR2 YFSETQ. CDR3 size: 14 residues. V was trimmed by 4 bases and J by 2 bases, leaving 11 bases between them. The CDR3 loop reads CASSRDRTTDTQYF. In nucleotides, the CDR3 is TGCGCCAGCAGCCGTGACAGGACCACAGATACGCAGTATTTT.

Only a few counts were recorded for this clonotype. The chain employs TRBV7-3 and TRBJ1-1; no firm D call. The V gene lost 3 bases and the J gene lost 1 base, with 6 bases spanning the gap. Germline V CDR1 and CDR2: SGHTA, FQGTGA. The CDR3 sequence is 13 residues long. In DNA, the CDR3 is TGTGCCAGCAGCTTGAGACAGAACACTGAAGCTTTCTTT. Translated, it gives CASSLRQNTEAFF.

The chain employs TRBV5-1 and TRBJ2-3; 9 nucleotides align to TRBD1. V lost 4 bases and J lost 3; bases outside the gene matches: 6. This CDR3 has 15 residues. Germline loops: CDR1 SGHRS, CDR2 YFSETQ. In DNA form, the CDR3 reads TGCGCCAGCAGCCCTGGACAGGGGTGGACAGATACGCAGTATTTT. It is translated as CASSPGQGWTDTQYF.

V and J are TRBV4-1 and TRBJ2-7; 7 bases line up with TRBD1. The CDR3 is 16 residues long. Germline loops: CDR1 MGHRA, CDR2 YSYEKL. The trim removed 0 bases at V and 5 bases at J, leaving 10 bases unmatched. The CDR3 DNA sequence: TGCGCCAGCAGCCAAGAGACCGGGACAGCCGGGGACGAGCAGTACTTC. This gives the protein CASSQETGTAGDEQYF.

The gene calls are TRBV5-1 and TRBJ2-7; 10 bases map to TRBD1. The trim removed 0 bases at V and 6 bases at J, leaving 9 bases unmatched. The CDR3 has 16 amino acids. Germline V gives CDR1 SGHRS, CDR2 YFSETQ. The CDR3 DNA reads TGCGCCAGCAGCTTGGCGAGGGGGACAGGGGAGACCGAGCAGTACTTC. This encodes CASSLARGTGETEQYF.

This chain uses TRBV5-4 with TRBJ1-4, with TRBD1 identical over 7 bases. The germline gives CDR1 SGHNT, CDR2 YYREEE (reference sequence). The CDR3 runs 14 residues. With V trimmed by 0 bases and J by 8 bases, 4 bases remained unmatched. The DNA of the CDR3 is TGTGCCAGCAGCTTGGAACAGGGGCGCGAAAAACTGTTTTTT. This sequence encodes CASSLEQGREKLFF. The whole variable domain, filled in from reference TRBV5-4 and TRBJ1-4, reads ETGVTQSPTHLIKTRGQQVTLRCSSQSGHNTVSWYQQALGQGPQFIFQYYREEENGRGNFPPRFSGLQFPNYSSELNVNALELDDSALYLCASSLEQGREKLFFGSGTQLSVL.

The rearrangement uses TRBV30 and TRBJ1-6, with TRBD1 matching over 10 bases. Germline values: CDR1 GTSNPN, CDR2 SVGIG (reference sequence). CDR3 length: 14 residues. V lost 4 bases, J lost 5 bases, and 2 bases stayed unmatched. This CDR3 reads CAWMDRGNNSPLHF. CDR3 sequence (DNA): TGTGCCTGGATGGACAGGGGGAATAATTCACCCCTCCACTTT.

The chain is built from TRBV4-1 and TRBJ2-6; D ambiguous. Germline V gives CDR1 MGHRA, CDR2 YSYEKL. The germline V and J ends were trimmed by 4 bases and 1 base, with 11 bases remaining between them. This CDR3 is 16 amino acids long. The CDR3 is CASSPEGLSGANVLTF. The CDR3 DNA reads TGCGCCAGCAGCCCCGAAGGGCTTTCTGGGGCCAACGTCCTGACTTTC.

The gene calls are TRBV6-5 and TRBJ1-4; D is ambiguous. Trimming cost V 6 bases and J 8 bases, with 10 bases left between them. Germline V gene sequence: CDR1 MNHEY, CDR2 SVGAGI. The CDR3 loop spans 12 amino acids. In nucleotides, the CDR3 is TGTGCCAGCAGCGACCCGGGCGAAAAACTGTTTTTT. Encoded protein: CASSDPGEKLFF.

The sample holds one count of this clonotype. The chain has TRBV7-2 and TRBJ2-2; 8 nucleotides match TRBD2. V lost 8 bases to trimming and J lost 3 bases; unmatched junction nucleotides: 11. The CDR3 totals 16 residues. The germline gives CDR1 SGHTA, CDR2 FQGNSA. CDR3 in DNA: TGTGCCAGCCGCCCGTCCGGGGGGGGACACACCGGGGAGCTGTTTTTT. Its protein product is CASRPSGGGHTGELFF.

V gene TRBV18 combines with J gene TRBJ2-5, with D possibly being TRBD1 or TRBD2 (5 bases each). CDR1 is KGHSH and CDR2 is LQKENI in the germline V gene. The CDR3 has 14 residues. Trimming left V 0 bases short and J 5 bases short, with 10 bases between. This CDR3 is CASSPPTGRETQYF. DNA for the CDR3: TGTGCCAGCTCACCACCGACGGGGCGGGAGACCCAGTACTTC.

This clonotype was seen just once. The V and J genes are TRBV30 and TRBJ2-3; TRBD1 matches 9 bases. Trimming removed 1 base from V and 6 bases from J; junction bases left unmatched: 2. CDR3 length: 13 residues. Germline CDR1 and CDR2: GTSNPN and SVGIG (reference sequence). CDR3 sequence reads: CAWSEGQGDTQYF. Written as DNA, the CDR3 is TGTGCCTGGAGTGAAGGACAGGGGGATACGCAGTATTTT. Drawing the rest from reference TRBV30 and TRBJ2-3, the complete variable domain is SQTIHQWPATLVQPVGSPLSLECTVEGTSNPNLYWYRQAAGRGLQLLFYSVGIGQISSEVPQNLSASRPQDRQFILSSKKLLLSDSGFYLCAWSEGQGDTQYFGPGTRLTVL.

The rearrangement joins TRBV15 to TRBJ2-2; D remains unclear. The CDR3 spans 14 residues. Germline V gene lookup returns CDR1 LNHNV and CDR2 YYDKDF (reference sequence). Trimming removed 3 bases from V and 0 bases from J, with 5 bases in between. In DNA, the CDR3 is TGTGCCACCAGCAGCCCCCCGAACACCGGGGAGCTGTTTTTT. Its protein is CATSSPPNTGELFF.

This rearrangement joins TRBV20-1 to TRBJ2-5; D is undetermined. Germline V gene lookup returns CDR1 DFQATT and CDR2 SNEGSKA (reference sequence). CDR3 length: 15 residues. Deletions cut 2 bases from V and 2 bases from J, with 15 bases between. This chain's CDR3 is CSARNAAYGQETQYF. Here the CDR3 DNA reads TGCAGTGCTAGAAACGCCGCCTACGGGCAAGAGACCCAGTACTTC.

The J gene is TRBJ2-3, the V gene TRBV28, with D perhaps matching TRBD2 (6 bases). V dropped 2 bases and J dropped 14 bases, with 14 bases sitting between them. Germline V gene lookup returns CDR1 MDHEN and CDR2 SYDVKM. The CDR3 runs to 12 residues. The CDR3 nucleotides are TGTGCCAGCAGTTTAAGCGGAGGGGCTAGGTATTTT. Translation: CASSLSGGARYF. Using reference TRBV28 and TRBJ2-3 for the parts outside the CDR3, the full variable domain is DVKVTQSSRYLVKRTGEKVFLECVQDMDHENMFWYRQDPGLGLRLIYFSYDVKMKEKGDIPEGYSVSREKKERFSLILESASTNQTSMYLCASSLSGGARYFGPGTRLTVL.

The CDR3 sequence is CASSQDRTNTGELFF. DNA of the CDR3: TGTGCCAGCTCACAGGACAGGACAAACACCGGGGAGCTGTTTTTT. The gene calls are TRBV18 and TRBJ2-2; 7 bases map to TRBD1. V was clipped by 4 bases and J by 2 bases; unmatched bases: 4. Germline values: CDR1 KGHSH, CDR2 LQKENI. The CDR3 loop spans 15 amino acids.